This is a list of T cell receptor beta chains from one sample in a study of blood T cell repertoires in COVID-19. Using immunoSEQ multiplex PCR, the repertoire was profiled, and TCRdb retains in-frame clones only, with some absent. This sample yields 150,000 or so clones, of which approximately 85% are seen a single time; approximately 7.6% belongs to the top ten. Input material: peripheral blood. The receptors originated from a woman aged 60-75 years with COVID-19, enrolled during active disease. Each CDR3 is given with its conserved first and last residue. The D gene is left open where the match is weak. Some rows mark clone size as missing; the rest say once, few, many or name a class of expanded clone.

j_gene	abundance	v_gene	d_gene	CDR3nt	CDR3aa
TRBJ2-3	-	TRBV5-8	TRBD2	TGTGCCAGCAGCTTGGTGTTAGCGGGGGGGAGAGATACGCAGTATTTT	CASSLVLAGGRDTQYF
TRBJ2-7	-	TRBV11-3	TRBD1	TGTGCCAGCAGCTACCCGACAGGGGGAGAATACGAGCAGTACTTC	CASSYPTGGEYEQYF
TRBJ2-1	-	TRBV7-2	TRBD2	TGTGCCAGCAGCTCCCATAGCGGGGGGATTGGGAATGAGCAGTTCTTC	CASSSHSGGIGNEQFF
TRBJ1-2	-	TRBV6-1	TRBD1	TGTGCCAGCAGTGGGCCGGGACAGGGTAGTGCGGGTGGCTACACCTTC	CASSGPGQGSAGGYTF
TRBJ1-5	-	TRBV6-5	-	TGTGCCAGCAGGGGGGGAACAGCAAATCAGCCCCAGCATTTT	CASRGGTANQPQHF
TRBJ2-3	-	TRBV15	TRBD2	TGTGCCACCAGCAGAGATATAGATCTAGCGGGCGACACAGATACGCAGTATTTT	CATSRDIDLAGDTDTQYF
TRBJ1-1	-	TRBV19	-	TGTGCCAGTAGTCATACAGGGACTGAAGCTTTCTTT	CASSHTGTEAFF
TRBJ2-1	-	TRBV19	TRBD2	TGTGCCAGTAGGCTAGCGGGTTACAATGAGCAGTTCTTC	CASRLAGYNEQFF
TRBJ1-1	-	TRBV19	-	TGTGCCAGTAGTATAGGGGCGGGGGTAGGGGTGAACACTGAAGCTTTCTTT	CASSIGAGVGVNTEAFF
TRBJ1-1	-	TRBV5-5	-	TGTGCCAGCAGCCCCGACGCCACAGCCAGTGACACTGAAGCTTTCTTT	CASSPDATASDTEAFF
TRBJ1-6	once	TRBV5-1	TRBD1	TGCGCCAGCAGCCGCCGGGACAGTAATTCACCCCTCCACTTT	CASSRRDSNSPLHF
TRBJ2-7	once	TRBV20-1	TRBD2	TGCAGTGCTAGTGGAGCGGGAGGAGGGGGTGCCTACGAGCAGTACTTC	CSASGAGGGGAYEQYF
TRBJ1-1	-	TRBV2	-	TGTGCCAGCAGTGAAGCGCGAGGGGAGGAAGCTGAAGCTTTCTTT	CASSEARGEEAEAFF
TRBJ2-3	-	TRBV7-2	TRBD1	TGTGCCAGCAGCTTCGACAGGGACCCACGGTATACGCAGTATTTT	CASSFDRDPRYTQYF
TRBJ2-1	-	TRBV11-1	-	TGTGCCAGCAGCCCCTCGGGTGGCCACGCGGTTGAGCAGTTCTTC	CASSPSGGHAVEQFF
TRBJ2-3	-	TRBV7-7	TRBD2	TGTGCTAGCAGCTTAGCGGGAAAGGGGACAGATACGCAGTATTTT	CASSLAGKGTDTQYF
TRBJ2-3	once	TRBV7-9	-	TGTGCCAGCAGCCGCGAAGATACGCAGTATTTT	CASSREDTQYF
TRBJ2-7	-	TRBV5-5	-	TGTGCCAGCAGCGAGATACAGGGTTCAACCTACGAGCAGTACTTC	CASSEIQGSTYEQYF
TRBJ2-1	-	TRBV7-3	TRBD2	TGTGCCAGCAGCCTCGACGGTGGGGCGGGACTAGCATATGAGCAGTTCTTC	CASSLDGGAGLAYEQFF
TRBJ1-5	once	TRBV19	-	TGTGCCAGTAGTATCGGGGGGCCTCAGCCCCAGCATTTT	CASSIGGPQPQHF
TRBJ1-4	-	TRBV2	TRBD1	TGTGCCAGCAGTGAGGACAGGGATGAAAAACTGTTTTTT	CASSEDRDEKLFF
TRBJ2-3	-	TRBV7-3	TRBD2	TGTGCCAGCAGCTTGTTGGGGAGGACTAGCGGGCTCGGAGCATTAACAGATACGCAGTATTTT	CASSLLGRTSGLGALTDTQYF
TRBJ2-2	-	TRBV5-4	-	TGTGCCAGCAGCTTGGACAACGGGGAGCTGTTTTTT	CASSLDNGELFF
TRBJ2-1	-	TRBV4-2	TRBD2	TGTGCCAGCAGCCAACTCTTAGCGGGAGGCAATGAGCAGTTCTTC	CASSQLLAGGNEQFF
TRBJ2-1	-	TRBV5-6	-	TGTGCCAGCAGCCGTTTAGCGGACCTCCATTACAATGAGCAGTTCTTC	CASSRLADLHYNEQFF
TRBJ2-3	many	TRBV7-9	-	TGTGCCAGCAGCTCTGACGAGACAGCTTACACAGATACGCAGTATTTT	CASSSDETAYTDTQYF
TRBJ1-4	-	TRBV7-6	-	TGTGCCAGCAGCTTATTCCCGTCTGAAAAACTGTTTTTT	CASSLFPSEKLFF
TRBJ2-2	-	TRBV5-8	TRBD1	TGTGCCAGCTTTATACCGGGACAGCCGAACACCGGGGAGCTGTTTTTT	CASFIPGQPNTGELFF
TRBJ2-5	-	TRBV9	TRBD2	TGTGCCAGCCCCCAGGGGGGAGCGGGAGGTCGCCAGTACTTC	CASPQGGAGGRQYF
TRBJ1-1	many	TRBV11-2	TRBD1	TGTGCCAGCAGCGCCTTAGTTGATTGGACAGGGGGAGCTTTCTTT	CASSALVDWTGGAFF
TRBJ1-3	-	TRBV19	-	TGTGCCAGTAGTCCGTACAGCTCCTCTGGAAACACCATATATTTT	CASSPYSSSGNTIYF
TRBJ2-1	once	TRBV30	-	TGTGCCTGGAGCCCCCAAAGGGGTGAGCAGTTCTTC	CAWSPQRGEQFF
TRBJ1-2	-	TRBV11-2	TRBD1	TGTGCCAGCAGCGCCACAGGGGACTATGGCTACACCTTC	CASSATGDYGYTF
TRBJ1-5	-	TRBV19	TRBD1	TGTGCCAGTAGTGCGGACAGGGATCAGCCCCAGCATTTT	CASSADRDQPQHF
TRBJ2-2	-	TRBV7-3	TRBD1	TGTGCCAGCAGCTTAACCATAGGACAGGGGGCCGGGGAGCTGTTTTTT	CASSLTIGQGAGELFF
TRBJ2-7	-	TRBV13	-	TGTGCCAGCAGCCCAGCTCAGGGTGGAGAGCAGTACTTC	CASSPAQGGEQYF
TRBJ2-3	-	TRBV11-3	-	TGTGCCAGCAGCGGAGGGACCGTAGACACAGATACGCAGTATTTT	CASSGGTVDTDTQYF
TRBJ1-6	-	TRBV7-3	-	TGTGCCAGCAGCTCTACGACAGGAGCACCCCTCCACTTT	CASSSTTGAPLHF
TRBJ1-5	few	TRBV2	TRBD1	TGTGCCAGCAGGCCGGCCGGGACAGGGGGCCGTCAGCCCCAGCATTTT	CASRPAGTGGRQPQHF
TRBJ1-3	-	TRBV9	TRBD1	TGTGCCAGCAGCCCTCGACAGGGATCTGGAAACACCATATATTTT	CASSPRQGSGNTIYF
TRBJ2-2	-	TRBV5-1	-	TGCGCCAGCAGCTTGGTTGGATCGCGGACCGGGGAGCTGTTTTTT	CASSLVGSRTGELFF
TRBJ1-4	-	TRBV19	-	TGTGCCAGCTCCTCGGGGGTCAGCCTTAATGAAAAACTGTTTTTT	CASSSGVSLNEKLFF
TRBJ2-1	-	TRBV15	TRBD2	TGTGCCACCAGCAGGGGAACTAGCGGGGGGTACAATGAGCAGTTCTTC	CATSRGTSGGYNEQFF
TRBJ1-1	few	TRBV11-2	-	TGTGCCAGCAGCTTAGGAGCGCGACAGGTGATTTTGGGCACTGAAGCTTTCTTT	CASSLGARQVILGTEAFF
TRBJ2-3	-	TRBV2	-	TGTGCCAGCGTCTGGGGGGTACCGACAGATACGCAATATTTT	CASVWGVPTDTQYF
TRBJ1-1	-	TRBV7-9	-	TGTGCCAGCAGCTTAGAGGGGCCGACTGAAGCTTTCTTT	CASSLEGPTEAFF
TRBJ2-1	-	TRBV7-9	-	TGTGCCAGCAGCCCAATCAATACGGGACTCTTGAACAATGAGCAGTTCTTC	CASSPINTGLLNNEQFF
TRBJ2-3	-	TRBV25-1	TRBD2	TGTGCCAGCAGTGCCCCCGGGACTAGCGGACCCACAGATACGCAGTATTTT	CASSAPGTSGPTDTQYF
TRBJ2-3	-	TRBV29-1	-	TGCAGCGTTGAAAGGCTAGCGTATAGAGATACGCAGTATTTT	CSVERLAYRDTQYF
TRBJ1-4	once	TRBV5-1	TRBD1	TGCGCCAGCAGAGAATACCCCGGGACAGGAAGAAAACTGTTTTTT	CASREYPGTGRKLFF
TRBJ1-5	-	TRBV2	TRBD1	TGTGCCAGCAGGGGACAGAGCAATCAGCCCCAGCATTTT	CASRGQSNQPQHF
TRBJ1-1	-	TRBV6-5	-	TGTGCCAGCAGTTACTTTGGGGCTGGGAACACTGAAGCTTTCTTT	CASSYFGAGNTEAFF
TRBJ1-2	-	TRBV28	TRBD1	TGTGCCAGCAGTTTAACGGGGGACAGCTATGGCTACACCTTC	CASSLTGDSYGYTF
TRBJ1-5	-	TRBV6-1	-	TGTGCCAGCAGTGAAGGACTGTATAGCAATCAGCCCCAGCATTTT	CASSEGLYSNQPQHF
TRBJ2-2	-	TRBV27	-	TGTGCCAGCAGTCGCTCCCTTAGACTAGATACCGGGGAGCTGTTTTTT	CASSRSLRLDTGELFF